This is a list of T cell receptor beta chains from one sample in a study of control samples from healthy donors and cancer patients. The assay was immunoSEQ multiplex PCR, and TCRdb's table has in-frame clones only and misses some. The table has roughly 180,000 clones, over 85% seen once; the top ten hold roughly 3.9%. Sequenced input: blood. The receptors were gathered from a woman aged 55-70 years in good health. The CDR3 runs from the conserved cysteine through the conserved F or W. The D gene is left open where the match is weak.

J gene: TRBJ1-1; V gene: TRBV25-1; D gene: -; CDR3 protein: CASSEWNRSGGTEAFF
J gene: TRBJ2-7; V gene: TRBV2; D gene: TRBD1; CDR3 protein: CASLESGTGALEQYF
J gene: TRBJ2-3; V gene: TRBV7-2; D gene: TRBD2; CDR3 protein: CASSLALAGGTDTQYF
J gene: TRBJ2-7; V gene: TRBV6-5; D gene: TRBD1; CDR3 protein: CASSSRDSEQYF
J gene: TRBJ2-5; V gene: TRBV18; D gene: TRBD2; CDR3 protein: CASSPIAGVQETQYF
J gene: TRBJ1-1; V gene: TRBV10-1; D gene: -; CDR3 protein: CASRAGGDTEAFF
J gene: TRBJ1-4; V gene: TRBV5-4; D gene: -; CDR3 protein: CASSLVPGNEKLFF
J gene: TRBJ1-2; V gene: TRBV6-5; D gene: TRBD1; CDR3 protein: CASSYRVDRAYGYTF
J gene: TRBJ1-2; V gene: TRBV2; D gene: -; CDR3 protein: CASSDLGYGYTF
J gene: TRBJ2-1; V gene: TRBV6-2/TRBV6-3; D gene: TRBD2; CDR3 protein: CASSYPGLAGGLYNEQFF